Below, 12 T cell receptor beta chains from the same sample are listed, as sequenced in a study of spatial heterogeneity in lung cancer. The sample's time point: sample taken at primary tumor resection. No cell sorting; template was whole RNA from tumor, lung tissue or PBMC. TCRdb processed the 5' RACE reads anew with MiXCR; each CDR3 protein has one entry. The table records around 74,000 distinct CDR3 sequences, about 14% of them present only once. The input for sequencing was PBMCs, taken at surgery. The receptors were sampled from a male donor with early-stage non-small cell lung cancer.

The chain joins TRBV4-2 to TRBJ2-1; 9 positions match TRBD2. This CDR3 region has 16 residues. Germline CDR1 reads LGHNA; CDR2 reads YNFKEQ. With V trimmed by 3 bases and J by 7 bases, 10 bases remained unmatched. The CDR3 region is CASSHEAGGPRNEQFF. Here the CDR3 DNA reads TGTGCCAGCAGCCATGAGGCGGGAGGGCCTAGAAATGAGCAGTTCTTC.

The chain couples TRBV9 to TRBJ2-3; perhaps TRBD2 as D (5 bases). V was pared by 3 bases and J by 5 bases, with 16 bases between. The length of the CDR3 is 15 residues. From germline, CDR1 is SGDLS and CDR2 YYNGEE. CDR3 nucleotides: TGTGCCAGCAGCGGAGATAGGACTGCGCGAGATACGCAGTATTTT. Residues: CASSGDRTARDTQYF.

The sample holds a few counts of this clonotype. V usage is TRBV6-6 and J usage is TRBJ2-7; the D is unclear. CDR1 MNHNY and CDR2 SVGAGI come from the germline V gene (reference sequence). V was shortened by 6 bases and J by 7 bases, with 10 bases between the two germline ends. This CDR3 contains 11 residues. The CDR3 nucleotides read TGTGCCAGCAGCCTCCTCGAAGAGCAGTACTTC. It specifies CASSLLEEQYF.

For this clonotype: A much larger clone is a single base away; this may be a read error. The rearrangement links TRBV12-3 or TRBV12-4 to TRBJ1-1; maybe TRBD1 (5 bases). This CDR3 comprises 12 residues. As DNA, the CDR3 is TGTGCCAACAGTCGGGGGGGCACTGAAGCTTTCTTT. It specifies CANSRGGTEAFF.

V and J are TRBV20-1 and TRBJ2-3, with D possibly TRBD2 on 6 matching bases. The ends were cut back, 3 bases at V and 5 bases at J, with 18 bases in the middle. CDR1 is DFQATT and CDR2 is SNEGSKA in the germline V gene (reference sequence). This CDR3 is built from 15 residues. In nucleotides, the CDR3 is TGCAGTGCTAGGCGGACGACAATCGGGGGAGATACGCAGTATTTT. This sequence encodes CSARRTTIGGDTQYF.

In this sample, this clonotype turned up a few times. This chain links TRBV5-5 with TRBJ2-2; D assignment may be TRBD1 or TRBD2 (6 bases each). Germline CDR1 and CDR2: SGHKS and YYEKEE (reference sequence). Trimming shortened V by 8 bases and J by 4 bases, and 18 bases separated the two germline ends. The CDR3 extends over 15 amino acids. The DNA for the CDR3 is TGTGCCAGTCTCCTAGGGGGACTTCCCACCGGGGAGCTGTTTTTT. Translating it yields CASLLGGLPTGELFF.

This clonotype was found a few times. The chain carries TRBV7-8 and TRBJ1-6; 7 nucleotides match TRBD1. The V gene end was trimmed by 5 bases and the J gene end by 3 bases; junction bases not matched to a gene: 4. Germline V gives CDR1 SGHVS, CDR2 FQNEAQ. The CDR3 runs 15 residues. The chain's CDR3 is CASSPRDSYNSPLHF. For the CDR3, the DNA is TGTGCCAGCAGCCCCCGGGACAGCTATAATTCACCCCTCCACTTT.

At least ten counts were recorded for this clonotype. The V and J genes are TRBV20-1 and TRBJ1-1; D is perhaps TRBD1 (6 bases). V dropped 7 bases and J dropped 8 bases, with 17 bases sitting between them. There are 12 residues in the CDR3. CDR1 is DFQATT, CDR2 SNEGSKA, per germline (reference sequence). As DNA, the CDR3 is TGCAGTGGGAAGTCAGGGGAGGGCGAAGCTTTCTTT. Its protein product is CSGKSGEGEAFF.

This clonotype was recorded many times. V and J are TRBV4-1 and TRBJ1-6; D is uncertain. CDR1 and CDR2 from the germline V gene are MGHRA and YSYEKL. V was pared by 0 bases and J by 0 bases, with 15 bases between. The CDR3 spans 19 residues. In DNA form, the CDR3 reads TGCGCCAGCAGCCAAGATCAAATGCTGCTCAGCTCCTATAATTCACCCCTCCACTTT. It encodes CASSQDQMLLSSYNSPLHF.

This chain links TRBV9 with TRBJ1-5; 8 positions match TRBD1. The CDR3 is made up of 15 amino acids. Germline V CDR1 and CDR2: SGDLS, YYNGEE. Unmatched junction bases numbered 9, after V lost 3 bases and J lost 7 bases. CDR3 region: CASSEGDRTTQPQHF. The DNA of the CDR3 is TGTGCCAGCAGCGAAGGGGACAGGACCACCCAGCCCCAGCATTTT. Full variable domain (rest looked up from reference TRBV9 and TRBJ1-5): DSGVTQTPKHLITATGQRVTLRCSPRSGDLSVYWYQQSLDQGLQFLIQYYNGEERAKGNILERFSAQQFPDLHSELNLSSLELGDSALYFCASSEGDRTTQPQHFGDGTRLSIL.

This chain links TRBV27 with TRBJ2-7; D ambiguous. The CDR3 runs to 13 residues. V was cut by 2 bases and J by 5 bases, with 10 bases left in between. Germline-derived CDR1 and CDR2 are MNHEY and SMNVEV (reference sequence). The CDR3 here is CASSLRARDEQYF. CDR3 DNA: TGTGCCAGCAGTTTAAGGGCCCGCGACGAGCAGTACTTC.

This clonotype was recorded at least ten times. This chain uses TRBV4-1 with TRBJ1-3; maybe TRBD1 (5 bases). Trimming shortened V by 4 bases and J by 2 bases, and 12 bases separated the two germline ends. The germline V gene encodes CDR1 MGHRA and CDR2 YSYEKL. The CDR3 spans 15 residues. CDR3 residues: CASSRDGAAGNTIYF. The CDR3 coding sequence is TGCGCCAGCAGCCGGGACGGCGCCGCTGGAAACACCATATATTTT.